Reported below is one T cell receptor (beta chain). Method: immunoSEQ multiplex PCR; TCRdb's copy keeps in-frame clones and lacks some. This sample yields about 150,000 clones, of which around 73% are seen a single time; 5.5% to 7% belongs to the top ten. Recovered status in Cohort 3 required two negative PCRs, clearance, or symptom resolution. This record belongs to a study of blood T cell repertoires in COVID-19. The TCR comes from a woman between 45 and 60 years old who had recovered from COVID-19. The sequenced sample was PBMCs or T cells enriched from blood (not recorded which).

The CDR3 loop reads CAIKGPTYEQYF. CDR3 in DNA: TGTGCCATCAAGGGGCCCACCTACGAGCAGTACTTC. V gene TRBV10-3 combines with J gene TRBJ2-7, with TRBD1 as a possible D gene (5 bases). Germline V gene lookup returns CDR1 ENHRY and CDR2 SYGVKD. The CDR3 extends over 12 amino acids. V was shortened by 7 bases and J by 2 bases, with 9 bases between the two germline ends.